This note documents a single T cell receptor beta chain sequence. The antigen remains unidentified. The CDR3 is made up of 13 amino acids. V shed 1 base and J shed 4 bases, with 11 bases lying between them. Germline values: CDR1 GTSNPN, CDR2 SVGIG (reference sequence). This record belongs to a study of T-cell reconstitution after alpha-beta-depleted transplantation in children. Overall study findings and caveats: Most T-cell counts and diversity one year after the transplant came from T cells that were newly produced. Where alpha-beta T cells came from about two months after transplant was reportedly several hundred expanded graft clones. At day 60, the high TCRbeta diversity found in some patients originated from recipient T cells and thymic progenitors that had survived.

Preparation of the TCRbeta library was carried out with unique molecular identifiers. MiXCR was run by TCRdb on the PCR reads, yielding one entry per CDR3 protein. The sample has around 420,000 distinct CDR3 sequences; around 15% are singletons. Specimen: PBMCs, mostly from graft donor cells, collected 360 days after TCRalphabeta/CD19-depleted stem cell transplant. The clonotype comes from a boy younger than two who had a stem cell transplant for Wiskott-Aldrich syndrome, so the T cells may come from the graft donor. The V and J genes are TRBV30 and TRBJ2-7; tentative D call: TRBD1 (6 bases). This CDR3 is CAWSGQVSYEQYF. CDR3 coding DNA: TGTGCCTGGAGTGGACAGGTTTCTTACGAGCAGTACTTC.